The 5 T cell receptor beta chains presented below share a single source sample, sequenced in a study of identical twins. TCRdb used MiXCR to reprocess the 5' RACE reads, holding one entry per CDR3 protein. The repertoire has about 340,000 distinct CDR3 sequences, 12% of them found once; the top ten carry 6% to 9%. The sample also formed part of further work on yellow fever vaccine responses in identical twins.

Sequencing was performed on CD8+ T cells sorted from blood. The receptors shown here come from a young woman in good health.

This chain joins TRBV28 and TRBJ2-3; 8 nucleotides match TRBD2. Trimming removed 1 base from V and 1 base from J; junction bases left unmatched: 16. The CDR3 consists of 20 residues. Germline loops: CDR1 MDHEN, CDR2 SYDVKM. CDR3 sequence (DNA): TGTGCCAGCAGTTTATCCCCTGGTTGGCGGGAGGTTTTCGGCACAGATACGCAGTATTTT. This codes for CASSLSPGWREVFGTDTQYF.

This chain connects TRBV27 to TRBJ1-2; no reliable D call. The CDR3 extends over 13 amino acids. From germline, CDR1 is MNHEY and CDR2 SMNVEV (reference sequence). V shed 8 bases and J shed 1 base, with 11 bases lying between them. The chain's CDR3 is CASGLGDNYGYTF. In nucleotides, the CDR3 is TGTGCCAGCGGCCTCGGGGATAACTATGGCTACACCTTC.

The chain has TRBV12-3 or TRBV12-4 and TRBJ2-7; D unresolved. The CDR3 runs 14 residues. The germline V and J ends were trimmed by 3 bases and 0 bases, with 9 bases remaining between them. Here the CDR3 reads CASSLKGPSYEQYF. CDR3 in DNA: TGTGCCAGCAGTTTGAAGGGTCCCTCCTACGAGCAGTACTTC.

The chain has TRBV20-1 and TRBJ1-2, with 9 bases fitting TRBD1. The V gene end was trimmed by 5 bases and the J gene end by 6 bases; junction bases not matched to a gene: 7. The CDR3 covers 13 residues. Germline V gene sequence: CDR1 DFQATT, CDR2 SNEGSKA (reference sequence). DNA of the CDR3: TGCAGTGCTTATACCCGGACAGGGGATGGCTACACCTTC. Amino acid sequence: CSAYTRTGDGYTF.

J is TRBJ2-3 and V is TRBV6-2 or TRBV6-3; TRBD2 aligns across 12 bases. Germline CDR1 is MNHEY and CDR2 is SVGEGT. This CDR3 is 21 amino acids long. The V segment lost 6 bases and the J segment 2 bases; nucleotides outside the gene matches: 21. The CDR3 region has the DNA TGTGCCAGCAGCTCTAAGGGTCTGGGGGCTAGCGGGAGGGACCCCACAGATACGCAGTATTTT. It codes for CASSSKGLGASGRDPTDTQYF.